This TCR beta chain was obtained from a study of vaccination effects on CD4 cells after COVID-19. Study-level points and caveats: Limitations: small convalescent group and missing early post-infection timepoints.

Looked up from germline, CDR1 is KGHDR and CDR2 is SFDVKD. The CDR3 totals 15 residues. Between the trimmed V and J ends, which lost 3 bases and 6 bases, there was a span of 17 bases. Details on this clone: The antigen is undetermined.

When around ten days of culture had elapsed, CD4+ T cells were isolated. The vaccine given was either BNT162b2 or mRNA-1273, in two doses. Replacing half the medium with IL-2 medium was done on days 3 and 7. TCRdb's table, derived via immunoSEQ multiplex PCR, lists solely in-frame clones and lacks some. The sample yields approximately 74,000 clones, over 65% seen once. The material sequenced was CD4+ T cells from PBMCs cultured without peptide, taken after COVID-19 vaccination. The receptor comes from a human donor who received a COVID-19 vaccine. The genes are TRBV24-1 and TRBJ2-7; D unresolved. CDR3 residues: CATSDPTHRAGEQYV. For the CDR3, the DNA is TGTGCCACCAGTGATCCGACCCATCGGGCTGGCGAGCAGTACGTC.